The rows below give T cell receptor beta chains drawn from one sample of a study of cytomegalovirus exposure and HLA in healthy donors. Only in-frame clones appear in the TCRdb table, and some are missing; sequencing was by immunoSEQ multiplex PCR. The sample records 150,000 to 250,000 clones, 60% to 85% being singletons. Sequencing used PBMCs. All receptors come from a girl aged 5 to 17 in good health and CMV-seropositive. Both conserved end residues are part of each CDR3. A D gene is named only where the DNA matches it firmly. Clone size is stated in some rows and not others, as once, few, many or a class when expanded.

NA	TRBV4-3	NA	TRBJ2-2	16	CASSQDVGAGAGELFF	TGCGCCAGCAGCCAAGATGTGGGGGCCGGGGCTGGGGAGCTGTTTTTT
NA	TRBV4-3	TRBD1	TRBJ2-7	16	CASSQASAGQGGEQYF	TGCGCCAGCAGCCAAGCTAGCGCGGGACAGGGTGGGGAGCAGTACTTC
few	TRBV5-1	NA	TRBJ2-1	14	CASSLETQHNEQFF	TGCGCCAGCAGCTTGGAGACACAACATAATGAGCAGTTCTTC
NA	TRBV12-5	TRBD1	TRBJ2-7	16	CASGLARTGTVYEQYF	TGTGCTAGTGGTTTGGCGCGAACCGGGACAGTCTACGAGCAGTACTTC
NA	TRBV10-3	NA	TRBJ2-5	14	CAISGGTSQETQYF	TGTGCCATCAGTGGGGGGACTTCCCAAGAGACCCAGTACTTC
few	TRBV15	TRBD1	TRBJ2-3	15	CATSTGTGEADTQYF	TGTGCCACTAGCACAGGGACAGGGGAAGCAGATACGCAGTATTTT
NA	TRBV7-2	TRBD1	TRBJ1-4	13	CASKRQGDEKLFF	TGTGCCAGCAAGCGGCAGGGGGATGAAAAACTGTTTTTT
NA	TRBV27	NA	TRBJ1-2	16	CASRTERGGANYGYTF	TGTGCCAGCAGGACCGAGCGTGGGGGCGCTAACTATGGCTACACCTTC
once	TRBV5-1	TRBD2	TRBJ2-3	17	CASSSGLAGTSTDTQYF	TGCGCCAGCAGCTCGGGACTAGCGGGGACTAGCACAGATACGCAGTATTTT
few	TRBV7-9	NA	TRBJ2-1	14	CASSWAGINNEQFF	TGTGCCAGCAGCTGGGCCGGGATTAACAATGAGCAGTTCTTC
NA	TRBV11-2	NA	TRBJ1-1	13	CASSSGQNTEAFF	TGTGCCAGCAGTTCGGGACAAAACACTGAAGCTTTCTTT
NA	TRBV4-2	TRBD1	TRBJ2-7	18	CASSQGGQDQLGLYEQYF	TGTGCCAGCAGCCAAGGAGGACAGGACCAACTCGGGCTCTACGAGCAGTACTTC
NA	TRBV11-3	TRBD1	TRBJ1-1	15	CASSPGQGENTEAFF	TGTGCCAGCAGCCCCGGACAGGGCGAGAACACTGAAGCTTTCTTT
NA	TRBV18	TRBD2	TRBJ2-7	16	CASSPTGGGSSYEQYF	TGTGCCAGCTCACCTACTGGCGGGGGGTCCTCCTACGAGCAGTACTTC